This T cell receptor (beta chain) originates from a study of graft-versus-host responses after intestinal transplantation. About the research overall: Tacrolimus and steroids were given for two to three years to all recipients after anti-thymocyte globulin induction. The study, taken as a whole, reports: Present in recipient marrow, GvH clones included some that appeared first in ileum or blood. Early after transplant, HvG declines were associated with peak levels of circulating GvH clones. High graft-versus-host to host-versus-graft clonal ratios were seen in allografts of patients with graft-donor T cell macrochimerism.

Details on this clone: Its antigen is unknown.

This CDR3 is built from 16 residues. Germline trimming cut 1 base from V and 3 bases from J; bases unmatched to any gene: 7. Germline assignment: CDR1 MGHRA and CDR2 YSYEKL. Assay: immunoSEQ multiplex PCR; the TCRdb copy retains only in-frame clones and omits some. The sample has around 25,000 clones, 80% to 90% seen once. V is TRBV4-1 and J is TRBJ2-7; TRBD1 agrees at 9 bases. This specimen was PBMCs, taken roughly 68 weeks after intestinal transplant. This sequence originates from a human patient who received an intestinal transplant, so some T cells may come from the graft donor. The CDR3 DNA sequence: TGCGCCAGCAGCCAAGGCCGGGACAGGGTTGTCTACGAGCAGTACTTC. As protein: CASSQGRDRVVYEQYF.